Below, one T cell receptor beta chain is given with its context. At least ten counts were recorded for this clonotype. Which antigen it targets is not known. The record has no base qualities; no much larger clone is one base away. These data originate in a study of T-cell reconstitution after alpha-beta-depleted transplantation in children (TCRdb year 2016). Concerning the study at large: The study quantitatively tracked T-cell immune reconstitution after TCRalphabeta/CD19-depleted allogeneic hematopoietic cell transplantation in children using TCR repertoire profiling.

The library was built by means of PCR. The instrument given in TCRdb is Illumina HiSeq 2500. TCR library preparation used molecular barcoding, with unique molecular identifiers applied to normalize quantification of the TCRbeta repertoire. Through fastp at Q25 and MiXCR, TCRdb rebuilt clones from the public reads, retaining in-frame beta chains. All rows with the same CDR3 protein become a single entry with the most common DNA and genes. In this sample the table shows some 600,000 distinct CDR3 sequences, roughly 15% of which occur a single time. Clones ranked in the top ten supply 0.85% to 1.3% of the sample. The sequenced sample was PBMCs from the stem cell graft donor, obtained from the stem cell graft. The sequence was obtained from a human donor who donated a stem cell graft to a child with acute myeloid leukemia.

This receptor carries the CDR3 CASSLTSGGEQYF. The DNA reads as follows: TGTGCCAGCAGCCTGACTAGCGGGGGCGAGCAGTACTTC. The chain links TRBV7-2 with TRBJ2-7, with 12 bases aligning to TRBD2. Ends trimmed: V by 5 bases, J by 6 bases; bases unmatched to a gene: 2. CDR1 and CDR2 (SGHTA, FQGNSA) derive from the germline V gene. Including the terminal cysteine and phenylalanine, the CDR3 comprises 13 residues. Only the CDR3 portion is preserved as DNA: 39 bases, with reading frame beginning at the first base.